One sample yielded the 19 T cell receptor beta chains listed below, sequenced in a study of blood T cell repertoires in COVID-19 (dated by TCRdb to between 2020 and 2021). The method was the immunoSEQ multiplex PCR assay. As stored in TCRdb, this immuneACCESS dataset retains in-frame rearrangements with V and J assigned. A fraction of the clones does not appear; measured against another copy, unresolved V genes explain less than half of the discrepancy, and the remainder lacks a known reason. This sample holds some 140,000 clones; about 76% were observed only once. The ten most abundant clones make up 8.4% of the sample. The sequencing sample was made of peripheral blood. These receptors came from a woman in her sixties with active or convalescent COVID-19.

The V call is TRBV6-1, the J call TRBJ2-3; 10 bases align to TRBD2. This CDR3 region has 16 residues. Germline V CDR1 and CDR2: MNHNS, SASEGT. V shed 3 bases, J shed 2 bases, and the junction held 5 bases outside the gene matches. The CDR3 DNA follows: TGTGCCAGCAGTGAGATAGCGGGGGGATTCACAGATACGCAGTATTTT. Residues: CASSEIAGGFTDTQYF.

The chain links TRBV7-7 to TRBJ1-1; TRBD1 might be the D (5 bases). The germline gives CDR1 SSHAT, CDR2 FNYEAQ (reference sequence). V lost 4 bases and J lost 4, with 10 bases in between. The CDR3 is made up of 13 amino acids. CDR3 sequence (DNA): TGTGCCAGCAGCTCCAGGGTGGGCACTGAAGCTTTCTTT. Its protein is CASSSRVGTEAFF.

The V and J genes are TRBV12-3 or TRBV12-4 and TRBJ2-1, with 11 bases lining up with TRBD2. V shed 5 bases, J shed 9 bases, and the junction held 3 bases outside the gene matches. The CDR3 runs 13 residues. This CDR3 reads CASSLTSGGEQFF. CDR3 DNA: TGTGCCAGCAGTCTTACTAGCGGGGGTGAGCAGTTCTTC.

V usage is TRBV24-1 and J usage is TRBJ2-1; 9 nucleotides agree with TRBD2. Germline V gene sequence: CDR1 KGHDR, CDR2 SFDVKD. CDR3 length equals 15 residues. J lost 2 bases, V lost 5 bases, and 3 bases had no gene match. The DNA of the CDR3 is TGTGCCACCAGTGGGACTAGCGATCCCTACAATGAGCAGTTCTTC. Translation: CATSGTSDPYNEQFF.

The chain couples TRBV7-9 to TRBJ1-1, with 8 bases aligning to TRBD1. Germline V gene lookup returns CDR1 SEHNR and CDR2 FQNEAQ (reference sequence). The CDR3 spans 16 residues. Trimming removed 3 bases from V and 0 bases from J; junction bases left unmatched: 6. The CDR3 DNA reads TGTGCCAGCAGCTTCTGGACAGGGCCTCTGAACACTGAAGCTTTCTTT. Translated: CASSFWTGPLNTEAFF.

This clone was found once. This chain connects TRBV5-8 to TRBJ1-2; D is unresolved. Germline V gene lookup returns CDR1 SGHTS and CDR2 YDEGEE. Trimming shortened V by 5 bases and J by 6 bases, and 14 bases separated the two germline ends. This CDR3 region has 13 residues. The CDR3 loop reads CASRPRGRDGYTF. As DNA, the CDR3 is TGTGCCAGCAGGCCGCGCGGGAGGGATGGCTACACCTTC.

The chain is built from TRBV25-1 and TRBJ2-5; unclear D gene. The V end was cut by 1 base, the J end by 3 bases, with 9 bases between. The germline gives CDR1 MGHDK, CDR2 SYGVNS. The CDR3 is 14 residues long. Written as DNA, the CDR3 is TGTGCCAGCAGTGAATTTCCAGTGGAAGAGACCCAGTACTTC. Translating gives CASSEFPVEETQYF.

V is TRBV7-3 and J is TRBJ2-2; 8 positions agree with TRBD1. Germline lookup yields CDR1 SGHTA and CDR2 FQGTGA. The CDR3 runs to 16 residues. Trimming took 2 bases from V and 2 from J; bases not matched to a gene: 4. The CDR3 loop is CASSLSGTGNTGELFF. CDR3 sequence (DNA): TGTGCCAGCAGCTTATCAGGGACAGGCAACACCGGGGAGCTGTTTTTT.

The V and J genes are TRBV30 and TRBJ1-4, with D maybe TRBD1 (5 bases). V gave up 5 bases and J gave up 4 bases, with 14 bases separating them. Germline V gene sequence: CDR1 GTSNPN, CDR2 SVGIG (reference sequence). CDR3 length equals 14 residues. As DNA, the CDR3 is TGTGCCTGGCTCGACAGAGCCTTTAATGAAAAACTGTTTTTT. This encodes CAWLDRAFNEKLFF.

V gene TRBV28 combines with J gene TRBJ1-4; D not resolved. CDR3 length: 14 amino acids. Trimming took 2 bases from V and 0 from J, leaving 4 bases between them. Germline-derived CDR1 and CDR2 are MDHEN and SYDVKM. CDR3 DNA sequence: TGTGCCAGCAGTTTAACTGCAACTAATGAAAAACTGTTTTTT. Amino acids: CASSLTATNEKLFF.

The CDR3 sequence: CASSRRGGLDEQYF. The CDR3 region has the DNA TGTGCCAGCAGCCGCCGGGGGGGGCTCGACGAGCAGTACTTC. J is TRBJ2-7 and V is TRBV7-2; 8 positions match TRBD2. The V segment lost 5 bases and the J segment 5 bases; nucleotides outside the gene matches: 8. The CDR3 length is 14 residues. Germline CDR1 reads SGHTA; CDR2 reads FQGNSA.

This clone showed up just once. V gene TRBV27 combines with J gene TRBJ1-1, with a tentative D call TRBD1 (5 bases). The V end lost 4 bases, the J end lost 5 bases, and 14 bases lay between the germline ends. CDR3 length: 14 amino acids. Germline CDR1 MNHEY, CDR2 SMNVEV (reference sequence). The CDR3 spells CASSSPPGRTEAFF. The CDR3 DNA reads as TGTGCCAGCAGTTCCCCCCCAGGGAGGACTGAAGCTTTCTTT.

The chain carries TRBV7-2 and TRBJ2-7; TRBD1 is a possible D gene (5 bases). Germline V gene data show CDR1 as SGHTA and CDR2 as FQGNSA. This CDR3 has 14 amino acids. V lost 0 bases, J lost 3 bases, and 9 bases lay in between. The CDR3 DNA reads as TGTGCCAGCAGCTTAGCGGGGCCTTTCTACGAGCAGTACGTC. Translation: CASSLAGPFYEQYV.

The chain recombines TRBV4-3 with TRBJ1-4, with 9 bases matching TRBD1. V lost 0 bases to trimming and J lost 5 bases; unmatched junction nucleotides: 7. Germline lookup yields CDR1 LGHNA and CDR2 YSLEER. The CDR3 is 17 amino acids. CDR3: CASSQEGIGTGNEKLFF. DNA for the CDR3: TGCGCCAGCAGCCAAGAAGGTATAGGGACAGGGAATGAAAAACTGTTTTTT.

The rearrangement joins TRBV12-3 or TRBV12-4 to TRBJ2-2; D is undetermined. The CDR3 loop spans 13 amino acids. V dropped 4 bases and J dropped 7 bases, with 10 bases sitting between them. The CDR3 DNA reads TGTGCCAGCAGTTCCCAGGTTGTCGGGGAGCTGTTTTTT. Translating gives CASSSQVVGELFF.

The chain joins TRBV5-1 to TRBJ1-1, with D uncertain. Germline CDR1 and CDR2: SGHRS and YFSETQ. Trimming shortened V by 0 bases and J by 0 bases, and 9 bases separated the two germline ends. There are 15 residues in the CDR3. The CDR3 loop is CASSLGLLLNTEAFF. CDR3 sequence (DNA): TGCGCCAGCAGCTTGGGACTACTTTTGAACACTGAAGCTTTCTTT.

This clone has just one count. The V gene is TRBV14, the J gene TRBJ1-6; 8 bases are shared with TRBD1. The ends lost 2 bases at V and 7 bases at J; junction bases unmatched: 4. The germline gives CDR1 SGHDN, CDR2 FVKESK. This CDR3 has 15 residues. For the CDR3, the DNA is TGTGCCAGCAGCCAATTCCAGGGGGCGAATTCACCCCTCCACTTT. It yields the protein CASSQFQGANSPLHF. Full variable domain (outside the CDR3, taken from reference TRBV14 and TRBJ1-6): EAGVTQFPSHSVIEKGQTVTLRCDPISGHDNLYWYRRVMGKEIKFLLHFVKESKQDESGMPNNRFLAERTGGTYSTLKVQPAELEDSGVYFCASSQFQGANSPLHFGNGTRLTVT.

This sequence joins TRBV10-2 and TRBJ2-3; 7 bases match TRBD2. Germline CDR1 is WSHSY and CDR2 is SAAADI. V lost 8 bases and J lost 0; bases outside the gene matches: 5. The CDR3 sequence is 14 residues long. CDR3 DNA: TGCGCCAGCTCGGTGGGACTAAGCACAGATACGCAGTATTTT. It translates to CASSVGLSTDTQYF.

The chain employs TRBV18 and TRBJ2-5, with 8 bases lining up with TRBD2. Germline V gives CDR1 KGHSH, CDR2 LQKENI. Unmatched junction bases numbered 5, after V lost 6 bases and J lost 5 bases. The CDR3 totals 13 residues. The CDR3 DNA sequence: TGTGCCAGCTCCCCCAGCGGGAGCGAGACCCAGTACTTC. Translating gives CASSPSGSETQYF.